This entry concerns a single T cell receptor (beta chain). CDR3 length: 14 residues. V was clipped by 0 bases and J by 1 base, with 9 bases between them. The V gene's germline CDR1 is GTSNPN and CDR2 SVGIG (reference sequence). The protocol was immunoSEQ multiplex PCR, while the TCRdb copy is restricted to in-frame clones and leaves out a portion. Of 73,000 or so clones in the sample, around 90% were seen once. The data stem from a study of technical replicates of blood from a few donors. Sequencing was done on a sample of T cells isolated from PBMCs. The source is a human donor in good health. The chain joins TRBV30 to TRBJ1-2; possible D gene TRBD1, 6 bases. The CDR3 nucleotides read TGTGCCTGGAGTGTAGGACAGTATAACTATGGCTACACCTTC. Its translation is CAWSVGQYNYGYTF.